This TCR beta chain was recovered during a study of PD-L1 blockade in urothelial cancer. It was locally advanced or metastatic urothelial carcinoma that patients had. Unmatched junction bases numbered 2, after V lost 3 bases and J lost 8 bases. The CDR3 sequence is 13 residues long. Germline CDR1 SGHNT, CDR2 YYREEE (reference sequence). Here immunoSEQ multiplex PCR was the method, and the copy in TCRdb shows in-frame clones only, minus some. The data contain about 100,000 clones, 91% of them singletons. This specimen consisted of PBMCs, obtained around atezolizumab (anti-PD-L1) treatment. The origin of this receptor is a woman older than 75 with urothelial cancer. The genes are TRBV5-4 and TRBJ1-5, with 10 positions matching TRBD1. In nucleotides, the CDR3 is TGTGCCAGCAGCTGGGACAGGGGTAAGCCCCAGCATTTT. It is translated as CASSWDRGKPQHF.